These 25 T cell receptor beta chains were all obtained from the same sample, sequenced in a study of T-cell reconstitution after alpha-beta-depleted transplantation in children. Preparation of the TCRbeta library used unique molecular identifiers. TCRdb reanalysed the PCR reads using MiXCR and keeps one entry per CDR3 protein. The top ten clones hold around 14% of a sample with about 580,000 distinct CDR3 sequences, approximately 22% of them seen once. The starting material was PBMCs, mostly from graft donor cells, obtained 360 days after TCRalphabeta/CD19-depleted stem cell transplant. The origin of the receptors is a boy in the first two years of life who had a stem cell transplant for acute myeloid leukemia, so the T cells may come from the graft donor.

This chain connects TRBV12-3 or TRBV12-4 to TRBJ2-1; maybe TRBD1 (6 bases). V was trimmed by 7 bases and J by 8 bases, leaving 15 bases between them. This CDR3 spans 13 amino acids. In DNA form, the CDR3 reads TGTGCCAGCACCAAGAACGACAGGTATGAGCAGTTCTTC. This codes for CASTKNDRYEQFF.

In this sample, this clonotype turned up many times. V gene TRBV7-8 combines with J gene TRBJ2-3; TRBD2 matches 8 bases. V trimming: 1 base; J trimming: 0 bases; junction bases outside the gene matches: 9. Germline CDR1 is SGHVS and CDR2 is FQNEAQ. CDR3 length: 18 residues. The CDR3: CASSLEPQAGGSTDTQYF. The CDR3 DNA sequence: TGTGCCAGCAGCTTAGAGCCTCAGGCGGGGGGTAGCACAGATACGCAGTATTTT.

This clonotype was seen repeatedly, ten times or more. This chain links TRBV5-1 with TRBJ2-5, with 8 bases lining up with TRBD1. The trim removed 3 bases at V and 2 bases at J, leaving 3 bases unmatched. From germline, CDR1 is SGHRS and CDR2 YFSETQ. There are 14 residues in the CDR3. CDR3 DNA sequence: TGCGCCAGCAGCTGGGGGACAGGACAAGAGACCCAGTACTTC. Amino acid sequence: CASSWGTGQETQYF.

This clonotype was observed at least ten times. This chain connects TRBV19 to TRBJ2-3, with D possibly TRBD2 on 6 matching bases. In germline, CDR1 is LNHDA, CDR2 SQIVND (reference sequence). V was shortened by 5 bases and J by 6 bases, with 12 bases between the two germline ends. The length of the CDR3 is 13 residues. CDR3: CASSLAREDTQYF. CDR3 nucleotides: TGTGCCAGTAGTCTGGCCCGGGAGGATACGCAGTATTTT.

The CDR3 nucleotides read TGTGCCATCAGTCACCCCTCCAGCGGGGGGGCAGAAGATACGCAGTATTTT. Translating gives CAISHPSSGGAEDTQYF. This chain connects TRBV10-3 to TRBJ2-3, with 10 nucleotides matching TRBD2. Unmatched junction bases numbered 13, after V lost 5 bases and J lost 5 bases. CDR1 is ENHRY, CDR2 SYGVKD, per germline. The CDR3 is 17 residues long.

The gene calls are TRBV5-1 and TRBJ1-1; TRBD1 matches 7 bases. CDR1 and CDR2 (germline): SGHRS, YFSETQ. V lost 6 bases, J lost 0 bases, and 5 bases stayed unmatched. The CDR3 has 14 residues. The CDR3 DNA reads as TGCGCCAGCAACCTGGGGACAGTGAACACTGAAGCTTTCTTT. Translation gives CASNLGTVNTEAFF. The variable domain in full, with the rest retrieved from reference TRBV5-1 and TRBJ1-1, is KAGVTQTPRYLIKTRGQQVTLSCSPISGHRSVSWYQQTPGQGLQFLFEYFSETQRNKGNFPGRFSGRQFSNSRSEMNVSTLELGDSALYLCASNLGTVNTEAFFGQGTRLTVV.

This clonotype occurred many times. CDR3 residues: CASSLDGGKYF. The CDR3 coding sequence is TGTGCCAGCAGCTTAGATGGAGGGAAGTATTTT. The chain couples TRBV7-9 to TRBJ2-3, with D possibly matching TRBD2 (6 bases). CDR3 length: 11 amino acids. Trimming took off 1 base at V and 13 bases at J, with 9 bases between the two ends. Per the germline V gene, CDR1 is SEHNR and CDR2 is FQNEAQ (reference sequence).

This clonotype was seen just once. The rearrangement links TRBV27 to TRBJ2-7; TRBD1 might be the D (5 bases). Trimming stripped 0 bases from V and 7 bases from J, with 13 bases between. This CDR3 has 14 residues. Germline V gene sequence: CDR1 MNHEY, CDR2 SMNVEV (reference sequence). The CDR3 spells CASSLSGPRLEQYF. The CDR3 DNA follows: TGTGCCAGCAGTTTATCGGGGCCGCGTCTAGAGCAGTACTTC.

The DNA for the CDR3 is TGTGCCAGCTCACCGCAAGGACAGAACAATGAGCAGTTCTTC. It is translated as CASSPQGQNNEQFF. The V and J genes are TRBV18 and TRBJ2-1; possibly TRBD1 for D (6 bases). V was trimmed by 3 bases and J by 5 bases, leaving 11 bases between them. The CDR3 runs to 14 residues. Germline values: CDR1 KGHSH, CDR2 LQKENI.

This clonotype has more than one count but fewer than ten. This chain connects TRBV29-1 to TRBJ2-3, with 11 bases identical to TRBD2. The germline V gene encodes CDR1 SQVTM and CDR2 ANQGSEA. V lost 2 bases, J lost 3 bases, and 10 bases stayed unmatched. The CDR3 runs 17 residues. In nucleotides, the CDR3 is TGCAGCGTTGAATGGGGTGAGACTAGCGGGATAACAGATACGCAGTATTTT. Translating gives CSVEWGETSGITDTQYF.

The chain couples TRBV9 to TRBJ2-5; 10 bases are shared with TRBD1. Germline V gives CDR1 SGDLS, CDR2 YYNGEE. V was clipped by 4 bases and J by 0 bases; unmatched bases: 9. CDR3 length: 17 amino acids. CDR3 coding DNA: TGTGCCAGCAGCACGAGAGGACAGGGGGTATACCAAGAGACCCAGTACTTC. This gives the protein CASSTRGQGVYQETQYF. The complete variable domain, with remaining parts taken from reference TRBV9 and TRBJ2-5, reads DSGVTQTPKHLITATGQRVTLRCSPRSGDLSVYWYQQSLDQGLQFLIQYYNGEERAKGNILERFSAQQFPDLHSELNLSSLELGDSALYFCASSTRGQGVYQETQYFGPGTRLLVL.

This clonotype has at least ten counts. DNA of the CDR3: TGTGCCAGCACCTTAATGGGACTAGCGGGGTCTTTATTCGGGGAGCTGTTTTTT. Translating gives CASTLMGLAGSLFGELFF. The V and J genes are TRBV6-1 and TRBJ2-2, with TRBD2 identical over 13 bases. V was pared by 7 bases and J by 7 bases, with 15 bases of the junction left unmatched. This CDR3 is built from 18 residues. Germline CDR1 and CDR2: MNHNS and SASEGT.

This clonotype was seen more than once but under ten times. The chain is built from TRBV6-5 and TRBJ1-2; a possible D gene is TRBD1 (6 bases). CDR1 is MNHEY, CDR2 SVGAGI, per germline. V was trimmed by 3 bases and J by 8 bases, leaving 16 bases between them. CDR3 length: 14 amino acids. The CDR3 here is CASSYPGAQDGYTF. CDR3 in DNA: TGTGCCAGCAGTTATCCGGGGGCGCAGGACGGCTACACCTTC.

This clonotype showed up many times. The rearrangement uses TRBV5-1 and TRBJ1-4; D is possibly TRBD1 (6 bases). CDR3 length: 13 residues. V lost 4 bases and J 4 bases, leaving 8 bases between the germline ends. The V gene's germline CDR1 is SGHRS and CDR2 YFSETQ. The CDR3 DNA follows: TGCGCCAGCAGCACGGACAGTAATGAAAAACTGTTTTTT. Its translation: CASSTDSNEKLFF.

This clonotype was detected once. The chain couples TRBV28 to TRBJ2-1; D unresolved. The CDR3 is 13 residues long. Germline V CDR1 and CDR2: MDHEN, SYDVKM. V was cut by 4 bases and J by 7 bases, with 11 bases left in between. Here the CDR3 reads CASSWAPTNEQFF. For the CDR3, the DNA is TGTGCCAGCAGTTGGGCCCCTACAAATGAGCAGTTCTTC. Full variable domain (missing parts from reference TRBV28 and TRBJ2-1): DVKVTQSSRYLVKRTGEKVFLECVQDMDHENMFWYRQDPGLGLRLIYFSYDVKMKEKGDIPEGYSVSREKKERFSLILESASTNQTSMYLCASSWAPTNEQFFGPGTRLTVL.

This clonotype has a handful of counts. The rearrangement links TRBV20-1 to TRBJ1-1; D not resolved. CDR1 is DFQATT and CDR2 is SNEGSKA in the germline V gene (reference sequence). CDR3 length: 11 amino acids. Deletions cut 2 bases from V and 7 bases from J, with 8 bases between. This chain's CDR3 is CSARRASEAFF. The CDR3 bases are TGCAGTGCTAGAAGGGCGAGTGAAGCTTTCTTT.

The rearrangement uses TRBV2 and TRBJ2-3; 7 nucleotides align to TRBD2. The CDR3 sequence is 15 residues long. The V and J ends lost 9 bases and 2 bases, in that order; junction bases with no gene match: 11. The germline V gene encodes CDR1 SNHLY and CDR2 FYNNEI. CDR3 coding DNA: TGTGCCAGAGGAAAAGCGGGGTCCTACACAGATACGCAGTATTTT. Translation gives CARGKAGSYTDTQYF.

The chain is built from TRBV11-3 and TRBJ2-2, with D tentatively TRBD1 (5 bases). The V gene lost 5 bases and the J gene lost 1 base, with 11 bases spanning the gap. CDR3 size: 15 residues. Germline values: CDR1 SGHNT, CDR2 YENEEA. This CDR3 reads CASSPSDRNTGELFF. CDR3 in DNA: TGTGCCAGCAGCCCAAGTGACAGGAACACCGGGGAGCTGTTTTTT.

A single count supports this clonotype. The CDR3 coding sequence is TGTGCCAGCAGTCCTCACCGGGACAGGGGCAGCAATCAGCCCCAGCATTTT. Translation gives CASSPHRDRGSNQPQHF. V gene TRBV6-2 or TRBV6-3 combines with J gene TRBJ1-5; 10 bases map to TRBD1. The CDR3 runs to 17 residues. V was pared by 5 bases and J by 1 base, with 8 bases of the junction left unmatched. Per germline, CDR1 MNHEY and CDR2 SVGEGT.

J is TRBJ2-2 and V is TRBV7-9, with unresolved D. The CDR3 is 13 residues long. Germline V gene data show CDR1 as SEHNR and CDR2 as FQNEAQ (reference sequence). The V end was cut by 5 bases, the J end by 7 bases, with 11 bases between. The CDR3 DNA reads TGTGCCAGCAGCCACGAACCCAGCGGGGAGCTGTTTTTT. Amino acids: CASSHEPSGELFF. Full variable domain (rest looked up from reference TRBV7-9 and TRBJ2-2): DTGVSQNPRHKITKRGQNVTFRCDPISEHNRLYWYRQTLGQGPEFLTYFQNEAQLEKSRLLSDRFSAERPKGSFSTLEIQRTEQGDSAMYLCASSHEPSGELFFGEGSRLTVL.

V usage is TRBV9 and J usage is TRBJ1-5, with a weak D call TRBD1 (5 bases). Trimming took off 4 bases at V and 10 bases at J, with 15 bases between the two ends. Germline V gene lookup returns CDR1 SGDLS and CDR2 YYNGEE. The CDR3 spans 13 residues. This CDR3 is CASSLGGTEPQHF. The CDR3 region has the DNA TGTGCCAGCAGCCTCGGGGGGACCGAACCCCAGCATTTT.

This clonotype has a handful of counts. The rearrangement links TRBV7-8 to TRBJ1-1; unclear D gene. Trimming left V 2 bases short and J 5 bases short, with 15 bases between. Germline CDR1 reads SGHVS; CDR2 reads FQNEAQ. The CDR3 has 15 residues. CDR3 loop: CASSLFRTVTTEAFF. CDR3 in DNA: TGTGCCAGCAGCTTATTTCGGACGGTCACAACTGAAGCTTTCTTT.

The chain employs TRBV6-2 or TRBV6-3 and TRBJ2-4; 8 bases map to TRBD1. Germline V gene sequence: CDR1 MNHEY, CDR2 SVGEGT. With V trimmed by 5 bases and J by 3 bases, 15 bases remained unmatched. The CDR3 covers 18 residues. CDR3 sequence: CASSLLSHGQGLKNIQYF. The CDR3 DNA is TGTGCCAGCAGTCTCCTCAGCCACGGACAGGGTCTCAAAAACATTCAGTACTTC.

This clonotype was detected many times. The CDR3 region is CASSVFKGSYEQYV. The CDR3 bases are TGTGCCAGCAGCGTATTCAAGGGTTCCTACGAGCAGTACGTC. This rearrangement joins TRBV9 to TRBJ2-7; D remains ambiguous. The CDR3 length is 14 residues. Germline V gives CDR1 SGDLS, CDR2 YYNGEE. The V end was cut by 1 base, the J end by 1 base, with 9 bases between.

This chain joins TRBV5-1 and TRBJ1-2; TRBD1 might be the D (6 bases). Germline V gene lookup returns CDR1 SGHRS and CDR2 YFSETQ. This CDR3 spans 14 amino acids. Trimming cost V 4 bases and J 3 bases, with 13 bases left between them. The CDR3 DNA reads TGCGCCAGCAGCAGGGACATCGGGGACTATGGCTACACCTTC. Translation gives CASSRDIGDYGYTF.